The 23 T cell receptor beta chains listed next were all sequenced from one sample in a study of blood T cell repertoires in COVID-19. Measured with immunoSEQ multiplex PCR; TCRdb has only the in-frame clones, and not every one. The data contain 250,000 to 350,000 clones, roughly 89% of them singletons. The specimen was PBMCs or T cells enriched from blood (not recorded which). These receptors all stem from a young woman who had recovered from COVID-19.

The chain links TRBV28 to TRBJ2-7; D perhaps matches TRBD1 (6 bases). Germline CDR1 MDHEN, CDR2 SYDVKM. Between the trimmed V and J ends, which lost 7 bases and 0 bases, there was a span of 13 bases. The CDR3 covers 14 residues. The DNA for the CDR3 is TGTGCCAGCACCCAACAGGGCAGCTCCTACGAGCAGTACTTC. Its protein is CASTQQGSSYEQYF.

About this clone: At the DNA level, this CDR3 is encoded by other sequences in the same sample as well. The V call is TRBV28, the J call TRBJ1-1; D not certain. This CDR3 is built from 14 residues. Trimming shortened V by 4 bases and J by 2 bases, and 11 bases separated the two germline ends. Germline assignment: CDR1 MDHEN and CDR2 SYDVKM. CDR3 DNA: TGTGCCAGCAGTTCCGTCCGCGGTAACACTGAAGCTTTCTTT. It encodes CASSSVRGNTEAFF.

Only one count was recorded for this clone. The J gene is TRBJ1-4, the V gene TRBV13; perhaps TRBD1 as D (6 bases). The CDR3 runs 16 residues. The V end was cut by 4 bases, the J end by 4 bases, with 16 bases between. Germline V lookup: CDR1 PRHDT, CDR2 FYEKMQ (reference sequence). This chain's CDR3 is CASSSYLDRVNEKLFF. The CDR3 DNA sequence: TGTGCCAGCAGCTCATACCTGGACAGAGTTAATGAAAAACTGTTTTTT. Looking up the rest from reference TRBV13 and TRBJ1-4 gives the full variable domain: AAGVIQSPRHLIKEKRETATLKCYPIPRHDTVYWYQQGPGQDPQFLISFYEKMQSDKGSIPDRFSAQQFSDYHSELNMSSLELGDSALYFCASSSYLDRVNEKLFFGSGTQLSVL.

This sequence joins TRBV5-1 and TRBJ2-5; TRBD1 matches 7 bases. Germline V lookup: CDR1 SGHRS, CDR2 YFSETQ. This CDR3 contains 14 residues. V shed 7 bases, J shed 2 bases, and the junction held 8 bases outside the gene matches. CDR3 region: CASRIRTGQETQYF. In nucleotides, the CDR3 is TGCGCCAGCCGTATTCGGACAGGTCAAGAGACCCAGTACTTC.

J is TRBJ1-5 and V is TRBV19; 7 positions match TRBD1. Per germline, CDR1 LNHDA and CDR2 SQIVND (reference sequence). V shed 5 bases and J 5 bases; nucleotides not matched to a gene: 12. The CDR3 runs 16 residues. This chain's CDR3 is CASSGGTALPDQPQHF. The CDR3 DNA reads TGTGCCAGTAGTGGCGGGACAGCCTTGCCGGATCAGCCCCAGCATTTT.

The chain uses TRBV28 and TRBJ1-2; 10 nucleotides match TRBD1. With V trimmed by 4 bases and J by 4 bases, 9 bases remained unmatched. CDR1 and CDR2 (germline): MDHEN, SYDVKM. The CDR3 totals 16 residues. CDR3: CASSSVGQGDLYGYTF. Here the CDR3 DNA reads TGTGCCAGCAGTTCCGTTGGACAGGGGGACCTCTATGGCTACACCTTC.

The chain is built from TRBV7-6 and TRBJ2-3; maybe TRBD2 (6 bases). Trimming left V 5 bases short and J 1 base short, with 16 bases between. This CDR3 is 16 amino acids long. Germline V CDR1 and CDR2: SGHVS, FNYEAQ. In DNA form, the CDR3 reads TGTGCCAGCAGCGCCCGGGACTTGGTTCGCACAGATACGCAGTATTTT. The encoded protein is CASSARDLVRTDTQYF.

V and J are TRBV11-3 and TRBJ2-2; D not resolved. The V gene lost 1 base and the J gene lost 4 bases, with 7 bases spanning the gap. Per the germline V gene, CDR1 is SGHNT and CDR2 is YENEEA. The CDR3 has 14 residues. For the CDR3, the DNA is TGTGCCAGCAGCTTAGTTCCGGTCACCGGGGAGCTGTTTTTT. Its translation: CASSLVPVTGELFF.

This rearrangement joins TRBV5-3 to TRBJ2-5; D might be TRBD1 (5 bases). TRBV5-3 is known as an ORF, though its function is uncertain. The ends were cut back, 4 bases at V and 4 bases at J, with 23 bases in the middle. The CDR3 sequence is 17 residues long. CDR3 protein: CARSDPPRELYRETQYF. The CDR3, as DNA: TGTGCCAGAAGCGATCCCCCCAGGGAATTGTACCGAGAGACCCAGTACTTC.

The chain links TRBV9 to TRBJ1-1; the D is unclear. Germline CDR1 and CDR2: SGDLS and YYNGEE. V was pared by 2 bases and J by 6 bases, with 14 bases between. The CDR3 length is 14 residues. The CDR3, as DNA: TGTGCCAGCAGCGTCCGGGGAGGTGTCTCTGAAGCTTTCTTT. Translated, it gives CASSVRGGVSEAFF. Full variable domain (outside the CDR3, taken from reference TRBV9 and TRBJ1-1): DSGVTQTPKHLITATGQRVTLRCSPRSGDLSVYWYQQSLDQGLQFLIQYYNGEERAKGNILERFSAQQFPDLHSELNLSSLELGDSALYFCASSVRGGVSEAFFGQGTRLTVV.

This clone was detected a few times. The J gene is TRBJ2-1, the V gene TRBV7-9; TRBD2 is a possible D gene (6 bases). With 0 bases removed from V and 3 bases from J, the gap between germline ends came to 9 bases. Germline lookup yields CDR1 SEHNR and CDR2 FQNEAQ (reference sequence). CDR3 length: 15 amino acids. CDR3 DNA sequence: TGTGCCAGCAGCTTAGCCCCGCGGGGCTACAATGAGCAGTTCTTC. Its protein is CASSLAPRGYNEQFF.

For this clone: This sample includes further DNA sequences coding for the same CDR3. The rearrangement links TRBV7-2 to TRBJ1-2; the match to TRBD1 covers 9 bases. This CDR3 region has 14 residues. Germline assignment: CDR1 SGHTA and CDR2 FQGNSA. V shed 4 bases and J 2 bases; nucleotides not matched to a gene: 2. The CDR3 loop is CASSSGTGNYGYTF. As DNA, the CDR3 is TGTGCCAGCAGCTCCGGGACAGGGAACTATGGCTACACCTTC.

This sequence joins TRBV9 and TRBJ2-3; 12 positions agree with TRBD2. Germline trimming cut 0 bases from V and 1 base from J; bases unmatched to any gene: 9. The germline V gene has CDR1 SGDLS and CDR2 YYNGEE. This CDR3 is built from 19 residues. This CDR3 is CASSVAPSGGASGTDTQYF. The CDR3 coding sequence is TGTGCCAGCAGCGTAGCTCCTAGCGGGGGGGCCTCGGGCACAGATACGCAGTATTTT.

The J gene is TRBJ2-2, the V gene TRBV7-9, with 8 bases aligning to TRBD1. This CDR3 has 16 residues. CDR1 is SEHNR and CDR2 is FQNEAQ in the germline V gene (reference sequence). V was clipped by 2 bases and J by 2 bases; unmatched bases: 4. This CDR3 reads CASSLKDRENTGELFF. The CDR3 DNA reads TGTGCCAGCAGCTTAAAGGACAGGGAAAACACCGGGGAGCTGTTTTTT.

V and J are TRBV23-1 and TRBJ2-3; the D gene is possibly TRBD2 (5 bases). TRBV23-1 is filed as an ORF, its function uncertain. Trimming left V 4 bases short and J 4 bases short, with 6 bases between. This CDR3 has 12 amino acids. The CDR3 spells CASSLLADTQYF. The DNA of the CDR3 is TGCGCCAGCAGTCTACTAGCAGATACGCAGTATTTT.

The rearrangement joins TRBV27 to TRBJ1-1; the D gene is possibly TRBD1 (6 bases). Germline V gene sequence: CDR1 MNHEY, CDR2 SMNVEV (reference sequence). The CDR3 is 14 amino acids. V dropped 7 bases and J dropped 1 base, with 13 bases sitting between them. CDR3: CASTSWGQNTEAFF. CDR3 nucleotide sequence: TGTGCCAGCACCTCGTGGGGACAGAACACTGAAGCTTTCTTT.

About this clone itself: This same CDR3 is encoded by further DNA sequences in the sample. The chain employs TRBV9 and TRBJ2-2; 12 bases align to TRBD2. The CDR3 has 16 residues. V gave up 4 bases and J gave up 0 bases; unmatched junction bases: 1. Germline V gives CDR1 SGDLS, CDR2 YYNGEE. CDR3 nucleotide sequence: TGTGCCAGCAGCCCTAGCGGGAGGGCGAACACCGGGGAGCTGTTTTTT. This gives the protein CASSPSGRANTGELFF.

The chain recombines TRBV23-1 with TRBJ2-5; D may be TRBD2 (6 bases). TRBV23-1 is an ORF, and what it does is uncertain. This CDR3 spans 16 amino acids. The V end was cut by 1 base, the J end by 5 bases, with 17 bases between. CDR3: CASSQYRLVGPETQYF. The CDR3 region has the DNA TGCGCCAGCAGTCAATATCGACTAGTGGGTCCGGAGACCCAGTACTTC.

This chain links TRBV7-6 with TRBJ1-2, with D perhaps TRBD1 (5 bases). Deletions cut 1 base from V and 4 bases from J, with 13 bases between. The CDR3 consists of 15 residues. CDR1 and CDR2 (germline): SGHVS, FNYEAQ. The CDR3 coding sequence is TGTGCCAGCAGCTTAGGTGCAGGGATAGTCTATGGCTACACCTTC. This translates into CASSLGAGIVYGYTF.

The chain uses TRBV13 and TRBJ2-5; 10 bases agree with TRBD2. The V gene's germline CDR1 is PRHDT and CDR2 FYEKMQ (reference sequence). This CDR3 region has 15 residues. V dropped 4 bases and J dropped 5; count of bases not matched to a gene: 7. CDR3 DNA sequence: TGTGCCAGCAGCTCCCTGACTAGCGGGTCGGAGACCCAGTACTTC. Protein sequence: CASSSLTSGSETQYF.

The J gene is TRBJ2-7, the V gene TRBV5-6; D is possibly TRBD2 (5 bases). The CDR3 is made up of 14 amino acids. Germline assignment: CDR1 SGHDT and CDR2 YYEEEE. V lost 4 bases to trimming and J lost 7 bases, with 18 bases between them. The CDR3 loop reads CASSVTGYEREQYF. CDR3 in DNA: TGTGCCAGCAGCGTAACGGGGTACGAAAGGGAGCAGTACTTC.

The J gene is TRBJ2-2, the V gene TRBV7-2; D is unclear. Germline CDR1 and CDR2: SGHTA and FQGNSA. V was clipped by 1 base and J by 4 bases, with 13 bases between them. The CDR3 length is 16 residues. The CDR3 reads CASSLVNPLLTGELFF. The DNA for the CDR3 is TGTGCCAGCAGCTTAGTCAACCCACTTCTCACCGGGGAGCTGTTTTTT.

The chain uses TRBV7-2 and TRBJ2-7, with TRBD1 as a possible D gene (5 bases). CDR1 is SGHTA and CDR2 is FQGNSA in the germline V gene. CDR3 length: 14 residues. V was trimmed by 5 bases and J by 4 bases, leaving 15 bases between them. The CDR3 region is CASSPSRDTYEQYF. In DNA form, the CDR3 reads TGTGCCAGCAGCCCATCCAGGGATACATACGAGCAGTACTTC.